This record concerns one T cell receptor (beta chain) sequence. Its antigen is undetermined. The entry originates in a study of T cell responses to AZD1222 COVID-19 vaccine. CDR1 MNHEY and CDR2 SVGAGI come from the germline V gene. This CDR3 spans 15 amino acids. The V gene end was trimmed by 6 bases and the J gene end by 2 bases; junction bases not matched to a gene: 6. Regarding the study as a whole: Per reports, nearly half of all spike-specific TCRs target regions that are unmutated in variants.

Clones were read by immunoSEQ multiplex PCR, and TCRdb kept only the in-frame ones, dropping some. This sample has over 65,000 clones, with about 86% found just once. The source is an adult in good health. The specimen was peripheral blood, collected on day 0 of AZD1222 vaccination. V gene TRBV6-5 combines with J gene TRBJ2-1; TRBD2 matches 8 bases. This chain's CDR3 is CASSRAGATYNEQFF. The CDR3 nucleotides read TGTGCCAGCAGCAGAGCGGGAGCCACCTACAATGAGCAGTTCTTC.